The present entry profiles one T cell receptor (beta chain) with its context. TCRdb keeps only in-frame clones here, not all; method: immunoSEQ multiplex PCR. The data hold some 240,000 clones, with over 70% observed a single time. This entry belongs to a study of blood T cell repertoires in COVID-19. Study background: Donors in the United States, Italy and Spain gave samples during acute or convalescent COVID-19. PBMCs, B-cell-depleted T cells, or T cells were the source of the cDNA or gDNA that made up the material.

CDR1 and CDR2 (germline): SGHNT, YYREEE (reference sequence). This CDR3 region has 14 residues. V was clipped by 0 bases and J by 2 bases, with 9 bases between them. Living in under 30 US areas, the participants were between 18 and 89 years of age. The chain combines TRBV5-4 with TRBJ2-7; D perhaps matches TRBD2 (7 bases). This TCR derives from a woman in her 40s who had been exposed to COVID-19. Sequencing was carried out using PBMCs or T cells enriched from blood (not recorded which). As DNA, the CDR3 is TGTGCCAGCAGCTTGGCGGGGGGCCCCTACGAGCAGTACTTC. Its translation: CASSLAGGPYEQYF.